These 4 T cell receptor beta chains came from one sample sequenced in a study of blood T cell repertoires in COVID-19. The data were produced by immunoSEQ multiplex PCR, yet TCRdb's version contains in-frame clones alone and is incomplete. The profile covers roughly 410,000 clones, with 70% to 90% appearing a single time and roughly 1.6% taken by the ten largest. The sequencing input was peripheral blood. The source of these receptors is a woman between 35 and 50 years old with COVID-19, enrolled during active disease.

This chain uses TRBV9 with TRBJ2-1; 8 bases fit TRBD1. The CDR3 totals 16 residues. V lost 4 bases to trimming and J lost 0 bases; unmatched junction nucleotides: 6. Germline CDR1 is SGDLS and CDR2 is YYNGEE. DNA of the CDR3: TGTGCCAGCAGCCAGGGACAGGTGAGCTCCTACAATGAGCAGTTCTTC. Translation gives CASSQGQVSSYNEQFF.

This sequence joins TRBV14 and TRBJ1-1; no firm D call. V lost 0 bases and J 0 bases, leaving 11 bases between the germline ends. CDR3 size: 16 residues. Germline values: CDR1 SGHDN, CDR2 FVKESK. The CDR3 DNA is TGTGCCAGCAGCCAAGACATCCCACGGGTGAACACTGAAGCTTTCTTT. Amino acid sequence: CASSQDIPRVNTEAFF.

This clone was found once. The J gene is TRBJ2-1, the V gene TRBV28, with D perhaps matching TRBD1 (5 bases). This CDR3 is 19 amino acids long. The germline V gene has CDR1 MDHEN and CDR2 SYDVKM. The V and J ends lost 6 bases and 0 bases respectively, with 24 bases between them. The CDR3 bases are TGTGCCAGCAGAGGTATCGGCAGGGCCACTCCCCTCTCCTACAATGAGCAGTTCTTC. This translates into CASRGIGRATPLSYNEQFF.

The chain carries TRBV19 and TRBJ1-2, with D maybe TRBD1 (6 bases). CDR1 is LNHDA and CDR2 is SQIVND in the germline V gene (reference sequence). The CDR3 has 14 residues. V lost 5 bases, J lost 9 bases, and 19 bases lay in between. As DNA, the CDR3 is TGTGCCAGTAGTTCAACCAGGGGTATGGGGAGCTACACCTTC. It encodes CASSSTRGMGSYTF.